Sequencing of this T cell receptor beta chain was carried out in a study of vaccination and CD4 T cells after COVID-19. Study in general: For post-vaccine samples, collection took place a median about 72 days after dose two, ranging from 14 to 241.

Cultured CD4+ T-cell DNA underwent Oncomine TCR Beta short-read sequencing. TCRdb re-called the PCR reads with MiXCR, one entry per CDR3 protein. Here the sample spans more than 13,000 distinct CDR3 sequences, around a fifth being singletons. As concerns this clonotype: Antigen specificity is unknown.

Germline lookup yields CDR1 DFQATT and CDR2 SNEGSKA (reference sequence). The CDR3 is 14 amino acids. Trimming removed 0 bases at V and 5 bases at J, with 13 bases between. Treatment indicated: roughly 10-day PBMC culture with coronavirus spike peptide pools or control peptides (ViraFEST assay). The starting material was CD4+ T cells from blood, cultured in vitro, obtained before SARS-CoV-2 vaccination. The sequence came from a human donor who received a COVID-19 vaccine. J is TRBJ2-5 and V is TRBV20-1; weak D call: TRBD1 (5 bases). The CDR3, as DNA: TGCAGTGCTAGAGATCTTCAGGGCTTGGAGACCCAGTACTTC. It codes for CSARDLQGLETQYF.